The 13 T cell receptor beta chains given below trace back to one sample, sequenced in a study of blood T cell repertoires in COVID-19. The data were produced by immunoSEQ multiplex PCR, yet TCRdb's version contains in-frame clones alone and is incomplete. The sample has around 300,000 clones, roughly 90% seen once. The sample consisted of PBMCs or T cells enriched from blood (not recorded which). The receptor set was obtained from a woman aged 55 to 70 who had recovered from COVID-19.

Only one count was recorded for this clone. The genes are TRBV11-1 and TRBJ2-5; unclear D gene. CDR3 length equals 15 residues. Germline-derived CDR1 and CDR2 are SGHAT and FQDESV (reference sequence). V was pared by 5 bases and J by 5 bases, with 18 bases between. The CDR3 loop reads CASSNERTVGETQYF. CDR3 sequence (DNA): TGTGCCAGCAGCAACGAACGAACAGTCGGTGAGACCCAGTACTTC.

The rearrangement joins TRBV5-6 to TRBJ1-2; TRBD1 matches at 7 bases. There are 14 residues in the CDR3. Germline values: CDR1 SGHDT, CDR2 YYEEEE. The junction had 7 bases not matched to a gene; V was cut back by 4 bases and J by 4 bases. CDR3 bases: TGTGCCAGCAGCCAAAGACAGGGCGGCTATGGCTACACCTTC. This gives the protein CASSQRQGGYGYTF.

V and J are TRBV24-1 and TRBJ2-6, with D uncertain. This CDR3 is 13 amino acids long. Germline V gene sequence: CDR1 KGHDR, CDR2 SFDVKD. The V and J ends lost 5 bases and 4 bases respectively, with 5 bases between them. The CDR3 nucleotides are TGTGCCACCAGTGTGGCCGGGGCCAACGTCCTGACTTTC. Its translation: CATSVAGANVLTF.

This clone was recorded once. V and J are TRBV18 and TRBJ1-3; tentative D call: TRBD1 (5 bases). The CDR3 consists of 14 residues. V lost 3 bases, J lost 7 bases, and 13 bases lay in between. From germline, CDR1 is KGHSH and CDR2 LQKENI. CDR3 region: CASSPQDKLNTIYF. The DNA of the CDR3 is TGTGCCAGCTCACCCCAGGACAAATTGAACACCATATATTTT.

The chain uses TRBV19 and TRBJ2-1; 8 positions agree with TRBD2. V lost 1 base to trimming and J lost 7 bases; unmatched junction nucleotides: 9. The V gene's germline CDR1 is LNHDA and CDR2 SQIVND (reference sequence). The CDR3 sequence is 16 residues long. CDR3 protein: CASSIGAGGLGNEQFF. The CDR3 nucleotides are TGTGCCAGTAGTATAGGGGCGGGGGGCCTCGGTAATGAGCAGTTCTTC.

The chain carries TRBV5-1 and TRBJ1-3; TRBD1 agrees at 9 bases. The ends lost 5 bases at V and 2 bases at J; junction bases unmatched: 8. This CDR3 spans 16 amino acids. CDR1 is SGHRS, CDR2 YFSETQ, per germline. CDR3 nucleotides: TGCGCCAGCAGGCCATCCGGGACAGGGACTGGAAACACCATATATTTT. Its translation: CASRPSGTGTGNTIYF.

The CDR3: CASSPLHMSGSPLHF. The CDR3 coding sequence is TGTGCCAGCAGTCCCCTTCACATGTCAGGTTCACCCCTCCACTTT. The gene calls are TRBV28 and TRBJ1-6; no definite D call. Per the germline V gene, CDR1 is MDHEN and CDR2 is SYDVKM. CDR3 length: 15 amino acids. V was trimmed by 5 bases and J by 9 bases, leaving 17 bases between them.

This chain joins TRBV5-5 and TRBJ1-1; D perhaps matches TRBD1 (5 bases). The CDR3 is made up of 17 amino acids. The germline CDR1 and CDR2 sequences are SGHKS and YYEKEE (reference sequence). Trimming took off 0 bases at V and 0 bases at J, with 15 bases between the two ends. This CDR3 reads CASSLDLGQALNTEAFF. The CDR3, as DNA: TGTGCCAGCAGCTTGGATTTGGGGCAGGCGTTGAACACTGAAGCTTTCTTT.

The rearrangement uses TRBV28 and TRBJ1-2, with TRBD1 as a possible D gene (5 bases). This CDR3 spans 13 amino acids. Trimming left V 4 bases short and J 6 bases short, with 12 bases between. The V gene's germline CDR1 is MDHEN and CDR2 SYDVKM. For the CDR3, the DNA is TGTGCCAGCAGTTCCCCGGACAAGGATGGCTACACCTTC. Encoded protein: CASSSPDKDGYTF.

This chain uses TRBV4-1 with TRBJ1-4; the match to TRBD1 covers 7 bases. V was pared by 4 bases and J by 3 bases, with 5 bases of the junction left unmatched. The germline V gene encodes CDR1 MGHRA and CDR2 YSYEKL. The CDR3 extends over 15 amino acids. For the CDR3, the DNA is TGCGCCAGCAGCCGGGACAGTTTGGCTAATGAAAAACTGTTTTTT. Its protein is CASSRDSLANEKLFF.

The chain joins TRBV30 to TRBJ2-1; TRBD2 agrees at 8 bases. Germline trimming cut 7 bases from V and 2 bases from J; bases unmatched to any gene: 7. The CDR3 extends over 14 amino acids. The germline V gene has CDR1 GTSNPN and CDR2 SVGIG (reference sequence). CDR3 in amino acids: CASRAGGTYNEQFF. CDR3 bases: TGTGCCTCCCGCGCGGGAGGCACCTACAATGAGCAGTTCTTC.

This clone has just one count. This rearrangement joins TRBV30 to TRBJ2-1; unclear D gene. V was clipped by 0 bases and J by 4 bases, with 10 bases between them. This CDR3 is 14 amino acids long. Germline V gene sequence: CDR1 GTSNPN, CDR2 SVGIG (reference sequence). The CDR3 here is CAWSVLATYNEQFF. Written as DNA, the CDR3 is TGTGCCTGGAGTGTATTGGCGACTTACAATGAGCAGTTCTTC.

The chain has TRBV14 and TRBJ1-6, with D hard to call. The CDR3 sequence is 16 residues long. CDR1 SGHDN and CDR2 FVKESK come from the germline V gene. Deletions cut 4 bases from V and 8 bases from J, with 18 bases between. The CDR3 DNA sequence: TGTGCCAGCAGCCCGGGAGAGGGCCCTAGGGATTCACCCCTCCACTTT. Translation: CASSPGEGPRDSPLHF.